This record covers a single T cell receptor beta chain. No antigen is known for it. The PCR employed 60 Vbeta primers together with 13 Jbeta primers. TCRdb keeps only in-frame clones here, not all; method: immunoSEQ multiplex PCR. The data hold about 89,000 clones, with about a tenth observed a single time. This record belongs to a study of cytomegalovirus exposure and HLA in healthy donors. Across the study: Researchers found that about 82% of some 400 genotyped donors fell within the Caucasian-associated ancestry cluster.

Study results and caveats: The study reported that TCR beta sequences accurately predicted HLA-A and HLA-B alleles in most subjects. Available immune exposure information was restricted to CMV serostatus only.

The germline V and J ends were trimmed by 4 bases and 1 base, with 14 bases remaining between them. The germline gives CDR1 SGHNT, CDR2 YYREEE (reference sequence). This CDR3 spans 15 amino acids. This receptor was obtained from a man aged 45 to 65 in good health and CMV-seropositive. This rearrangement joins TRBV5-4 to TRBJ1-1; D is ambiguous. Sequencing input: PBMCs. CDR3 nucleotides: TGTGCCAGCAGCCGACCCAAGGGAGAGAACACTGAAGCTTTCTTT. Its translation is CASSRPKGENTEAFF.